Listed below are T cell receptor beta chains from one sample, sequenced in a study of vaccination effects on CD4 cells after COVID-19. Clones were sequenced by immunoSEQ multiplex PCR, and TCRdb holds only the in-frame ones, with some missing. The sample carries approximately 76,000 clones, around 76% recorded once. These receptors are not linked to any known antigen. The sample was CD4+ T cells from PBMCs cultured with SARS-CoV-2 spike peptides, taken before COVID-19 vaccination. These receptors were taken from a human donor who received a COVID-19 vaccine. Each CDR3 is given with its conserved first and last residue. The order of the fields is clone size, CDR3 length, V gene, J gene, D gene, CDR3 protein, CDR3 DNA. D genes are given only for firm matches. Only part of the rows carry a size: once, few, many, or a class if the clone is expanded.

clone size: few
CDR3 length: 15
V gene: TRBV2
J gene: TRBJ1-3
D gene: -
CDR3 protein: CASSEMGSSGNTIYF
CDR3 DNA: TGTGCCAGCAGTGAAATGGGGTCGTCTGGAAACACCATATATTTT

clone size: -
CDR3 length: 16
V gene: TRBV24-1
J gene: TRBJ2-2
D gene: -
CDR3 protein: CATVFPGQPNTGELFF
CDR3 DNA: TGTGCCACGGTCTTCCCGGGACAACCGAACACCGGGGAGCTGTTTTTT

clone size: -
CDR3 length: 13
V gene: TRBV12-3/TRBV12-4
J gene: TRBJ1-6
D gene: -
CDR3 protein: CASSGDGNSPLHF
CDR3 DNA: TGTGCCAGCAGTGGGGACGGAAATTCACCCCTCCACTTT

clone size: -
CDR3 length: 14
V gene: TRBV5-1
J gene: TRBJ1-1
D gene: -
CDR3 protein: CASSLDRRNTEAFF
CDR3 DNA: TGCGCCAGCAGCTTGGACAGGAGGAACACTGAAGCTTTCTTT

clone size: -
CDR3 length: 16
V gene: TRBV11-2
J gene: TRBJ1-4
D gene: -
CDR3 protein: CASTNAFEDRSEKLFF
CDR3 DNA: TGTGCCAGCACCAACGCTTTCGAGGATAGGAGTGAAAAACTGTTTTTT

clone size: few
CDR3 length: 17
V gene: TRBV3-1/TRBV3-2
J gene: TRBJ1-2
D gene: -
CDR3 protein: CASSQESQGLSNYGYTF
CDR3 DNA: TGTGCCAGCAGCCAAGAATCTCAGGGGCTCTCTAACTATGGCTACACCTTC

clone size: -
CDR3 length: 14
V gene: TRBV19
J gene: TRBJ1-2
D gene: TRBD1
CDR3 protein: CASSSTGKVWGYTF
CDR3 DNA: TGTGCCAGTAGTTCGACAGGGAAGGTTTGGGGCTACACCTTC

clone size: -
CDR3 length: 14
V gene: TRBV19
J gene: TRBJ2-1
D gene: TRBD2
CDR3 protein: CASKERGGLNEQFF
CDR3 DNA: TGTGCCAGTAAAGAGCGGGGGGGACTTAATGAGCAGTTCTTC

clone size: -
CDR3 length: 13
V gene: TRBV30
J gene: TRBJ2-3
D gene: -
CDR3 protein: CAWTPGSTDTQYF
CDR3 DNA: TGTGCCTGGACCCCCGGGAGCACAGATACGCAGTATTTT

clone size: -
CDR3 length: 13
V gene: TRBV24-1
J gene: TRBJ1-2
D gene: -
CDR3 protein: CATSDESPQGYTF
CDR3 DNA: TGTGCCACCAGTGATGAGTCACCTCAAGGCTACACCTTC

clone size: once
CDR3 length: 14
V gene: TRBV5-1
J gene: TRBJ2-2
D gene: -
CDR3 protein: CASSIPGGTGELFF
CDR3 DNA: TGCGCCAGCAGCATACCCGGGGGAACCGGGGAGCTGTTTTTT

clone size: -
CDR3 length: 13
V gene: TRBV12-3/TRBV12-4
J gene: TRBJ2-3
D gene: TRBD1
CDR3 protein: CASRDRGRYTQYF
CDR3 DNA: TGTGCCAGCCGGGACAGGGGTAGATATACGCAGTATTTT

clone size: -
CDR3 length: 16
V gene: TRBV5-1
J gene: TRBJ2-2
D gene: -
CDR3 protein: CASSSRTGTNTGELFF
CDR3 DNA: TGCGCCAGCAGCTCTAGGACGGGGACGAACACCGGGGAGCTGTTTTTT

clone size: -
CDR3 length: 17
V gene: TRBV21-1
J gene: TRBJ2-5
D gene: -
CDR3 protein: CASSKALQAGRQETQYF
CDR3 DNA: TGTGCCAGCAGCAAAGCGCTTCAGGCAGGACGGCAAGAGACCCAGTACTTC

clone size: few
CDR3 length: 10
V gene: TRBV29-1
J gene: TRBJ1-2
D gene: -
CDR3 protein: CSVDGVGYTF
CDR3 DNA: TGCAGCGTTGACGGGGTTGGCTACACCTTC

clone size: -
CDR3 length: 13
V gene: TRBV3-1/TRBV3-2
J gene: TRBJ1-1
D gene: TRBD1
CDR3 protein: CASRHRQGPEAFF
CDR3 DNA: TGTGCCAGCAGGCATCGACAGGGGCCTGAAGCTTTCTTT

clone size: -
CDR3 length: 17
V gene: TRBV6-1
J gene: TRBJ2-3
D gene: TRBD2
CDR3 protein: CASSEVVSGGGADTQYF
CDR3 DNA: TGTGCCAGCAGTGAGGTCGTTAGCGGGGGGGGCGCAGATACGCAGTATTTT

clone size: -
CDR3 length: 12
V gene: TRBV30
J gene: TRBJ1-3
D gene: TRBD1
CDR3 protein: CAGDRGLNTIYF
CDR3 DNA: TGTGCCGGCGACAGGGGTTTAAACACCATATATTTT

clone size: -
CDR3 length: 17
V gene: TRBV11-2
J gene: TRBJ1-1
D gene: -
CDR3 protein: CASVERGGILMNTEAFF
CDR3 DNA: TGTGCCAGCGTCGAAAGAGGCGGTATTCTCATGAACACTGAAGCTTTCTTT

clone size: few
CDR3 length: 13
V gene: TRBV6-5
J gene: TRBJ1-4
D gene: -
CDR3 protein: CASSAVRAANQFF
CDR3 DNA: TGTGCCAGCAGCGCGGTTAGGGCGGCGAATCAGTTTTTT

clone size: -
CDR3 length: 16
V gene: TRBV6-5
J gene: TRBJ2-1
D gene: TRBD2
CDR3 protein: CASSYGGGIIYNEQFF
CDR3 DNA: TGTGCCAGCAGTTACGGCGGGGGAATAATCTACAATGAGCAGTTCTTC

clone size: -
CDR3 length: 11
V gene: TRBV27
J gene: TRBJ1-6
D gene: -
CDR3 protein: CASSLSSPLHF
CDR3 DNA: TGTGCCAGCAGTTTAAGCTCACCCCTCCACTTT

clone size: -
CDR3 length: 13
V gene: TRBV5-1
J gene: TRBJ2-5
D gene: -
CDR3 protein: CASSLGDEETQYF
CDR3 DNA: TGCGCCAGCAGCTTGGGGGACGAAGAGACCCAGTACTTC

clone size: -
CDR3 length: 13
V gene: TRBV11-1
J gene: TRBJ2-5
D gene: -
CDR3 protein: CASTWGAKETQYF
CDR3 DNA: TGTGCCAGCACCTGGGGCGCCAAAGAGACCCAGTACTTC

clone size: -
CDR3 length: 15
V gene: TRBV6-1
J gene: TRBJ1-3
D gene: -
CDR3 protein: CASSEAGTGRNTIYF
CDR3 DNA: TGTGCCAGCAGTGAAGCGGGTACAGGTAGAAACACCATATATTTT

clone size: -
CDR3 length: 15
V gene: TRBV5-5
J gene: TRBJ1-1
D gene: -
CDR3 protein: CASSAWTVMNTEAFF
CDR3 DNA: TGTGCCAGCAGCGCCTGGACAGTCATGAACACTGAAGCTTTCTTT

clone size: -
CDR3 length: 16
V gene: TRBV3-1/TRBV3-2
J gene: TRBJ2-1
D gene: TRBD2
CDR3 protein: CASSHGTSGGAIEQFF
CDR3 DNA: TGTGCCAGCAGCCATGGGACTAGCGGGGGGGCCATAGAGCAGTTCTTC

clone size: -
CDR3 length: 16
V gene: TRBV30
J gene: TRBJ2-3
D gene: TRBD2
CDR3 protein: CAWSGLLAGGTDTQYF
CDR3 DNA: TGTGCCTGGAGTGGACTACTAGCGGGGGGCACAGATACGCAGTATTTT

clone size: -
CDR3 length: 13
V gene: TRBV29-1
J gene: TRBJ1-2
D gene: -
CDR3 protein: CSVGVNGVYGYTF
CDR3 DNA: TGCAGCGTTGGAGTAAATGGGGTTTATGGCTACACCTTC

clone size: -
CDR3 length: 15
V gene: TRBV19
J gene: TRBJ1-5
D gene: -
CDR3 protein: CASSLPMDRKQPQHF
CDR3 DNA: TGTGCCAGTAGTCTCCCGATGGATAGGAAACAGCCCCAGCATTTT

clone size: -
CDR3 length: 13
V gene: TRBV3-1/TRBV3-2
J gene: TRBJ2-5
D gene: -
CDR3 protein: CASSQVDQETQYF
CDR3 DNA: TGTGCCAGCAGCCAAGTGGACCAAGAGACCCAGTACTTC

clone size: -
CDR3 length: 14
V gene: TRBV27
J gene: TRBJ1-5
D gene: -
CDR3 protein: CASSLKAGNQPQHF
CDR3 DNA: TGTGCCAGCAGTTTAAAGGCAGGCAATCAGCCCCAGCATTTT

clone size: -
CDR3 length: 15
V gene: TRBV5-1
J gene: TRBJ1-4
D gene: -
CDR3 protein: CASSFEGQNNEKLFF
CDR3 DNA: TGCGCCAGCAGCTTCGAGGGCCAGAATAACGAAAAACTGTTTTTT

clone size: -
CDR3 length: 13
V gene: TRBV29-1
J gene: TRBJ1-1
D gene: -
CDR3 protein: CSVVTGMGTEAFF
CDR3 DNA: TGCAGCGTTGTTACGGGAATGGGGACTGAAGCTTTCTTT

clone size: few
CDR3 length: 13
V gene: TRBV10-3
J gene: TRBJ1-1
D gene: -
CDR3 protein: CAISTDKNTEAFF
CDR3 DNA: TGTGCCATCAGTACCGACAAGAACACTGAAGCTTTCTTT